Below are 26 T cell receptor beta chains sequenced from a single sample in a study of T-cell memory formation after mild COVID-19. TCRdb reprocessed the 5' RACE reads with MiXCR, giving one entry per CDR3 protein. Of roughly 200,000 distinct CDR3 sequences listed, 9.5% are singletons. The material sequenced was PBMCs or a T cell subset sorted from them (not recorded which). These receptors were collected from a man younger than 35 who had mild COVID-19 (a few samples of this study predate the infection). Cell type and time point are not known.

There are a few counts of this clonotype. The chain employs TRBV12-5 and TRBJ2-7, with D possibly matching TRBD2 (5 bases). The V gene lost 1 base and the J gene lost 2 bases, with 9 bases spanning the gap. CDR1 is LGHNT, CDR2 FRNRAP, per germline. The CDR3 sequence is 14 residues long. The CDR3 here is CASGLGTPPYEQYF. The CDR3 coding sequence is TGTGCTAGTGGTTTGGGGACTCCCCCCTACGAGCAGTACTTC.

The table lists this clonotype with a few counts. This rearrangement joins TRBV18 to TRBJ2-4, with 7 bases matching TRBD1. Losses at the gene ends were 1 base for V and 10 bases for J; bases not matched to a gene: 4. Germline V lookup: CDR1 KGHSH, CDR2 LQKENI. There are 13 residues in the CDR3. The CDR3 DNA follows: TGTGCCAGCTCACCACGTGAACAGGGGATTCAGTACTTC. Translated, it gives CASSPREQGIQYF.

This clonotype came up a few times. This rearrangement joins TRBV6-2 or TRBV6-3 to TRBJ1-4; D is undetermined. This CDR3 contains 14 residues. The germline gives CDR1 MNHEY, CDR2 SVGEGT. V shed 7 bases and J shed 0 bases, with 9 bases lying between them. CDR3 sequence: CASKAPTTNEKLFF. CDR3 sequence (DNA): TGTGCCAGCAAAGCTCCAACAACTAATGAAAAACTGTTTTTT.

This clonotype was detected only a few times. The gene calls are TRBV18 and TRBJ2-1; D gene uncertain. V lost 5 bases to trimming and J lost 6 bases, with 14 bases between them. The CDR3 totals 14 residues. CDR1 is KGHSH, CDR2 LQKENI, per germline. CDR3 DNA: TGTGCCAGCTCATCCTCCATCGGCCGCAATGAGCAGTTCTTC. Its translation is CASSSSIGRNEQFF.

V usage is TRBV20-1 and J usage is TRBJ1-1; no firm D call. Germline loops: CDR1 DFQATT, CDR2 SNEGSKA (reference sequence). The germline V and J ends were trimmed by 2 bases and 4 bases, with 11 bases remaining between them. There are 13 residues in the CDR3. The CDR3 DNA is TGCAGTGCTAGACAGGTTCGGAGCACTGAAGCTTTCTTT. It translates to CSARQVRSTEAFF.

The chain links TRBV20-1 to TRBJ2-3; a weak D match, TRBD1 (6 bases). CDR1 is DFQATT, CDR2 SNEGSKA, per germline (reference sequence). There are 15 residues in the CDR3. Trimming took off 6 bases at V and 1 base at J, with 17 bases between the two ends. CDR3: CSAPRQGTGTDTQYF. CDR3 DNA: TGCAGTGCGCCTCGGCAGGGGACGGGCACAGATACGCAGTATTTT.

This chain connects TRBV5-1 to TRBJ2-1; 8 bases fit TRBD1. CDR3 length: 14 residues. Per the germline V gene, CDR1 is SGHRS and CDR2 is YFSETQ. V lost 6 bases to trimming and J lost 4 bases; unmatched junction nucleotides: 6. CDR3 bases: TGCGCCAGCACCGGGACAGGACGATACAATGAGCAGTTCTTC. It is translated as CASTGTGRYNEQFF.

This clonotype came up a few times. This chain uses TRBV9 with TRBJ2-3, with 9 bases lining up with TRBD2. CDR1 SGDLS and CDR2 YYNGEE come from the germline V gene. The CDR3 loop spans 16 amino acids. J lost 2 bases, V lost 4 bases, and 8 bases had no gene match. DNA for the CDR3: TGTGCCAGCAGCCCAGAGCTAGCGGGGTACACAGATACGCAGTATTTT. It is translated as CASSPELAGYTDTQYF.

This clonotype came up many times. The rearrangement joins TRBV5-1 to TRBJ2-1; the D gene is possibly TRBD2 (6 bases). CDR1 and CDR2 from the germline V gene are SGHRS and YFSETQ. The CDR3 length is 13 residues. V was pared by 5 bases and J by 7 bases, with 13 bases between. The CDR3 DNA sequence: TGCGCCAGCAGTCCCTACGGGGGAAATGAGCAGTTCTTC. Translating it yields CASSPYGGNEQFF.

This clonotype was found a few times. The genes are TRBV7-2 and TRBJ1-2; a possible D gene is TRBD1 (5 bases). The CDR3 runs 12 residues. Germline-derived CDR1 and CDR2 are SGHTA and FQGNSA. V lost 3 bases, J lost 4 bases, and 6 bases lay in between. The CDR3 DNA reads as TGTGCCAGCAGCTTCGACAGCTATGGCTACACCTTC. This gives the protein CASSFDSYGYTF.

This clonotype was counted a few times. The CDR3 loop reads CASSRDRRQPQHF. The CDR3 nucleotides are TGTGCCAGCAGTCGTGACAGGCGTCAGCCCCAGCATTTT. The chain has TRBV12-3 or TRBV12-4 and TRBJ1-5, with a tentative D call TRBD1 (6 bases). This CDR3 is built from 13 residues. V was pared by 5 bases and J by 6 bases, with 11 bases between.

The chain couples TRBV6-6 to TRBJ1-2, with D perhaps TRBD1 (6 bases). Germline V gene lookup returns CDR1 MNHNY and CDR2 SVGAGI (reference sequence). The V gene lost 8 bases and the J gene lost 2 bases, with 15 bases spanning the gap. The CDR3 covers 14 residues. The CDR3 loop reads CASFPGGRNYGYTF. The CDR3 DNA is TGTGCCAGCTTTCCTGGGGGCCGGAACTATGGCTACACCTTC.

The chain carries TRBV7-9 and TRBJ1-3; the match to TRBD1 covers 7 bases. Germline CDR1 is SEHNR and CDR2 is FQNEAQ (reference sequence). The V gene end was trimmed by 10 bases and the J gene end by 4 bases; junction bases not matched to a gene: 7. This CDR3 spans 13 amino acids. In nucleotides, the CDR3 is TGTGCCACCGGGCAGACAGGGGGAAACACCATATATTTT. Translating gives CATGQTGGNTIYF.

The J gene is TRBJ1-3, the V gene TRBV5-1; no clear D. The length of the CDR3 is 14 residues. From germline, CDR1 is SGHRS and CDR2 YFSETQ. Trimming removed 4 bases at V and 4 bases at J, with 12 bases between. The CDR3 DNA is TGCGCCAGCAGCCTCGGAGGCATCGGAAACACCATATATTTT. Translation gives CASSLGGIGNTIYF.

The CDR3 coding sequence is TGTGCCAGCAGCCAAAACAATGAGCAGTTCTTC. Translating it yields CASSQNNEQFF. The chain combines TRBV6-5 with TRBJ2-1, with no clear D. V lost 6 bases, J lost 5 bases, and 5 bases lay in between. Germline lookup yields CDR1 MNHEY and CDR2 SVGAGI. The CDR3 runs to 11 residues.

The table lists this clonotype with many counts. The gene calls are TRBV7-9 and TRBJ2-1; no firm D call. CDR1 and CDR2 (germline): SEHNR, FQNEAQ (reference sequence). This CDR3 is built from 14 residues. The V and J ends lost 0 bases and 2 bases respectively, with 5 bases between them. CDR3 in DNA: TGTGCCAGCAGCTTAGCCCTAACCTACAATGAGCAGTTCTTC. It translates to CASSLALTYNEQFF.

The rearrangement joins TRBV4-2 to TRBJ1-6; no firm D call. Germline V CDR1 and CDR2: LGHNA, YNFKEQ. V was trimmed by 0 bases and J by 0 bases, leaving 12 bases between them. The CDR3 has 18 amino acids. The CDR3 region has the DNA TGTGCCAGCAGCCAAGATCCCATAAGGAGCTCCTATAATTCACCCCTCCACTTT. Residues: CASSQDPIRSSYNSPLHF.

This chain uses TRBV10-3 with TRBJ2-5; 8 nucleotides agree with TRBD1. V lost 1 base to trimming and J lost 2 bases; unmatched junction nucleotides: 0. Germline assignment: CDR1 ENHRY and CDR2 SYGVKD. This CDR3 contains 14 residues. The CDR3, as DNA: TGTGCCATCAGTGAGTGGACAGGGCAAGAGACCCAGTACTTC. Translated: CAISEWTGQETQYF.

V gene TRBV4-2 combines with J gene TRBJ2-5; D remains unclear. Trimming stripped 4 bases from V and 4 bases from J, with 13 bases between. There are 14 residues in the CDR3. The germline CDR1 and CDR2 sequences are LGHNA and YNFKEQ. The CDR3 here is CASSPTGPAETQYF. The CDR3 coding sequence is TGTGCCAGCAGCCCTACTGGGCCAGCAGAGACCCAGTACTTC.

This clonotype was counted only a few times. This chain joins TRBV6-5 and TRBJ2-5, with TRBD2 matching 8 bases. V gave up 6 bases and J gave up 4 bases; unmatched junction bases: 10. This CDR3 is 15 amino acids long. CDR1 and CDR2 from the germline V gene are MNHEY and SVGAGI. CDR3 residues: CASRAGGGGGETQYF. CDR3 nucleotide sequence: TGTGCCAGCAGGGCCGGGGGGGGTGGAGGAGAGACCCAGTACTTC.

This chain joins TRBV5-1 and TRBJ2-2; weak D call: TRBD1 (5 bases). Germline V CDR1 and CDR2: SGHRS, YFSETQ. This CDR3 comprises 14 residues. V lost 7 bases to trimming and J lost 4 bases, with 14 bases between them. CDR3 residues: CASCWGTSTGELFF. The CDR3 DNA reads TGCGCCAGCTGCTGGGGCACCAGCACCGGGGAGCTGTTTTTT.

V usage is TRBV3-1 and J usage is TRBJ1-5; no clear D. The CDR3 covers 15 residues. V lost 7 bases, J lost 5 bases, and 18 bases lay in between. CDR1 is LGHDT and CDR2 is YNNKEL in the germline V gene (reference sequence). CDR3 protein: CASKGSQNPDQPQHF. DNA for the CDR3: TGTGCCAGCAAAGGGTCCCAGAATCCAGATCAGCCCCAGCATTTT.

The sample holds a few counts of this clonotype. CDR3: CSVKGQDNEKLFF. The CDR3 DNA is TGCAGCGTGAAGGGACAGGACAATGAAAAACTGTTTTTT. The chain has TRBV29-1 and TRBJ1-4, with TRBD1 matching over 8 bases. Germline CDR1 SQVTM, CDR2 ANQGSEA. The CDR3 spans 13 residues. The ends lost 6 bases at V and 5 bases at J; junction bases unmatched: 5.

This clonotype showed up many times. The chain carries TRBV12-3 or TRBV12-4 and TRBJ1-2; tentatively, D is TRBD1 (5 bases). V was cut by 5 bases and J by 6 bases, with 16 bases left in between. The CDR3 is 14 residues long. The CDR3 sequence is CASSPQSGHDGYTF. The CDR3, as DNA: TGTGCCAGCAGTCCCCAATCGGGGCACGATGGCTACACCTTC.

Many counts were recorded for this clonotype. The chain recombines TRBV5-1 with TRBJ2-3; D is unresolved. Germline V lookup: CDR1 SGHRS, CDR2 YFSETQ. This CDR3 region has 13 residues. V was pared by 2 bases and J by 2 bases, with 6 bases between. CDR3 nucleotide sequence: TGCGCCAGCAGCTTATACCCCACAGATACGCAGTATTTT. Protein: CASSLYPTDTQYF.

This clonotype was seen a handful of times. This sequence joins TRBV27 and TRBJ2-1; 8 bases are shared with TRBD1. Germline loops: CDR1 MNHEY, CDR2 SMNVEV (reference sequence). V was pared by 2 bases and J by 4 bases, with 13 bases of the junction left unmatched. The CDR3 loop spans 18 amino acids. CDR3 DNA: TGTGCCAGCAGTTTAGGTGGGGGCCTGGGACAGGTGTACAATGAGCAGTTCTTC. Protein product: CASSLGGGLGQVYNEQFF.